What follows describes a single T cell receptor beta chain. What it binds is unknown. This entry belongs to a study of CD8+ T cells in alopecia areata. Across the whole study: The drug, oral tofacitinib, was given to treated patients at 5 to 10 mg twice daily. Whole-study results and caveats: Expanded CD8+ clones among the top 100, and scalp clonality, were significantly decreased by tofacitinib. Normal skin's resident alphabeta T cells are sequenced alongside lesional scalp T cells.

Documented treatment: oral pan-JAK inhibitor, 5-10 mg twice daily. It was from alopecia areata patients that lesional scalp punch biopsies and peripheral blood were collected. TCR sequencing used cDNA made by reverse transcription of extracted RNA. TCRdb keeps only in-frame clones here, not all; method: immunoSEQ multiplex PCR. This sample yields under 350,000 clones, of which 55% to 70% are seen a single time; under 2% belongs to the top ten. Germline lookup yields CDR1 MNHEY and CDR2 SVGAGI. V lost 0 bases and J lost 5; bases outside the gene matches: 3. This CDR3 is built from 15 residues. The origin of this receptor is a human donor with alopecia areata. The J gene is TRBJ2-3, the V gene TRBV6-5; 9 bases are shared with TRBD1. This sample comprised CD4+ T cells sorted from blood, obtained at week 24, from a patient treated with tofacitinib. CDR3 sequence (DNA): TGTGCCAGCAGTTACTCGGGACAGGGTTTAGATACGCAGTATTTT. Translation gives CASSYSGQGLDTQYF.